This T cell receptor (beta chain) stems from a study of cytomegalovirus exposure and HLA in healthy donors. Overall study findings and caveats: Segments of the TCR beta V type were, in most cases, productive about 87% or about 30% of the time in an earlier analysis. Later analysis suggested links between common viral pathogens and several top significant clusters. It was taken for granted in presence/absence analyses that sequencing depth across donors was roughly uniform. Researchers catalogued 150 or so TCR beta chains as cytomegalovirus-associated.

About this clone itself: What it recognizes is unknown.

Both 60 Vbeta primers and 13 Jbeta primers went into the PCR. Sequenced by immunoSEQ multiplex PCR; TCRdb stores in-frame clones only, minus some. The repertoire includes some 170,000 clones, 82% of them detected once, and about 10% sits in the top ten. The clonotype comes from a man aged 45-60 years in good health and CMV-seropositive. Sample: PBMCs.

The CDR3 coding sequence is TGTGCCAGCAGCGCGGGACTAGCGGCTTGGAATGAGCAGTTCTTC. Protein: CASSAGLAAWNEQFF. This sequence joins TRBV9 and TRBJ2-1; 11 nucleotides agree with TRBD2. Germline CDR1 and CDR2: SGDLS and YYNGEE. The length of the CDR3 is 15 residues. Unmatched junction bases numbered 6, after V lost 3 bases and J lost 7 bases.